This entry concerns a single T cell receptor (beta chain). It has no known antigen specificity. Qualities for individual bases were not recorded, and no much larger clone is one base off. In Seattle, one collaborating source enrolled patients while the infection was active and tracked those patients longitudinally over the course of disease. Whole blood was collected in K2EDTA tubes by collaborating institutions according to the institutions' own protocols. For TCRbeta analysis, collaborators shipped samples in one of three forms: frozen whole blood, isolated PBMCs, or DNA extracted from either of those sample types. TCRbeta CDR3 regions were amplified from genomic DNA using the immunoSEQ Assay, a bias-controlled multiplex PCR. On the authors' methods: The number of nucleated cells in each sample was estimated by amplification of reference gene primers within the assay. To quantify the absolute abundance of each unique TCRbeta CDR3 rearrangement, sequence reads were collapsed and filtered. For each sample, productive Simpson clonality was calculated as the square root of Simpson's diversity index over productive rearrangements. TCRdb re-hosts the immuneACCESS table, in-frame sequences only. Its copies lack some clones; in the studies checked, an unresolved V gene accounts for under half of them, and the cause for the rest is not known. V and J calls and clone size are those listed in that table; D and trimming were worked out from the DNA. The sample includes some 180,000 clones, with roughly 76% observed a single time. The biggest ten clones account for about 12% of the sample.

The sample is drawn from a study of blood T cell repertoires in COVID-19 (dated by TCRdb to the early 2020s). Notes on the research overall: The collaborator samples originated in the United States, Italy and Spain and spanned the acute and convalescent phases of COVID-19. The repertoires were released in a freely available public database intended as a resource for research on the immune response to SARS-CoV-2. Subjects who had been exposed to COVID-19, were actively infected with it, or had recovered from it provided the deeply sampled blood TCRbeta repertoires that made up the dataset. The prospective study material was composed of cDNA or gDNA derived from T cells, B-cell-depleted T cells, or PBMCs. Samples were obtained from the ongoing ImmuneRACE study (first 160 participants) and from 950 to 1,500 subjects provided by 6 global collaborators. The sample metadata nearly always contained a de-identified subject ID, COVID-19 status, age in years and sex. Where available, HLA class I and class II types were taken from metadata supplied by the sample provider and were not determined by assay-based typing.

CDR1 and CDR2 were assigned from the germline V gene (reference sequence) as LNHDA and SQIVND. Deletion took 3 bases off V and 5 bases off J, with a span of 8 bases between the germline ends. Including cysteine and phenylalanine, the CDR3 has 13 amino acids. The only DNA kept is the CDR3, 39 bases in frame from the first base. The investigation overall reported the following: How much clinical and demographic metadata was included differed by source and by participant, and the metadata was provided uncurated.

Rearrangement joined TRBV19 to TRBJ2-1, with TRBD1 as a weak D call on 5 bases. The receptor's source is a woman at least 80 years old with COVID-19, enrolled during active disease. The sequenced material came from peripheral blood. The nucleotide sequence reads as follows: TGTGCCAGTAGTATGGGGCAGAACAATGAGCAGTTCTTC. Translation gives CASSMGQNNEQFF.